The 8 T cell receptor beta chains below come from one sample, sequenced in a study of T cell responses to AZD1222 COVID-19 vaccine (dated by TCRdb to about 2021). The meaning of the sample's time point label: baseline before first vaccination. Library generation was performed with the immunoSEQ multiplex PCR assay. This is the immuneACCESS table as TCRdb keeps it, with only in-frame sequences that have V and J called. A part of the clones is gone; compared with another copy, unresolved V genes explain less than half, and the rest is unexplained. Present in this sample are 150,000 to 200,000 clones, 85% to 95% of which were seen just once. 9.2% of the sample rests with the top ten. The sequencing used peripheral blood, collected on day 0 of AZD1222 vaccination. The receptors come from an adult in good health.

This clone appeared once. The chain recombines TRBV12-3 or TRBV12-4 with TRBJ2-7; 7 bases are a match to TRBD1. V was clipped by 6 bases and J by 2 bases; unmatched bases: 4. This CDR3 comprises 13 residues. CDR3 amino acids: CASSRDRTYEQYF. CDR3 bases: TGTGCCAGCAGCCGGGACAGAACCTACGAGCAGTACTTC.

This clone appeared once. This CDR3 reads CASSITAATNEKLFF. The CDR3 DNA reads as TGTGCCAGTAGTATTACGGCCGCAACTAATGAAAAACTGTTTTTT. The chain uses TRBV19 and TRBJ1-4; D remains ambiguous. V was clipped by 3 bases and J by 0 bases, with 8 bases between them. Germline CDR1 is LNHDA and CDR2 is SQIVND (reference sequence). This CDR3 has 15 amino acids.

The rearrangement joins TRBV6-1 to TRBJ1-3; D might be TRBD1 (5 bases). V lost 4 bases and J 0 bases, leaving 13 bases between the germline ends. The CDR3 runs to 16 residues. In germline, CDR1 is MNHNS, CDR2 SASEGT. The CDR3 DNA is TGTGCCAGCAGTGTCAATCGACAGCTCTCTGGAAACACCATATATTTT. It codes for CASSVNRQLSGNTIYF.

The rearrangement joins TRBV7-2 to TRBJ1-2; 10 nucleotides match TRBD1. The CDR3 runs to 16 residues. Germline trimming cut 4 bases from V and 7 bases from J; bases unmatched to any gene: 12. CDR1 is SGHTA and CDR2 is FQGNSA in the germline V gene. CDR3 sequence (DNA): TGTGCCAGCAGCTCGGACAGGGGGATTACCTACTCTGGCTACACCTTC. This encodes CASSSDRGITYSGYTF.

The J gene is TRBJ2-7, the V gene TRBV6-4; D remains ambiguous. This CDR3 has 15 residues. V lost 6 bases, J lost 3 bases, and 18 bases lay in between. The germline V gene encodes CDR1 MRHNA and CDR2 SNTAGT. As DNA, the CDR3 is TGTGCCAGCAGCCAGCTACCACCTCTTGACTACGAGCAGTACTTC. Amino acid sequence: CASSQLPPLDYEQYF.

The V gene is TRBV15, the J gene TRBJ2-5; TRBD2 matches at 9 bases. The CDR3 covers 17 residues. V was clipped by 0 bases and J by 2 bases; unmatched bases: 7. Germline lookup yields CDR1 LNHNV and CDR2 YYDKDF (reference sequence). Here the CDR3 reads CATSRDLASGTQETQYF. In DNA form, the CDR3 reads TGTGCCACCAGCAGAGATCTAGCTAGCGGGACTCAAGAGACCCAGTACTTC.

This clone was observed once. The chain links TRBV29-1 to TRBJ1-1, with 9 bases that match TRBD1. The length of the CDR3 is 13 residues. Per the germline V gene, CDR1 is SQVTM and CDR2 is ANQGSEA. The J segment lost 4 bases and the V segment lost 7 bases, leaving 7 bases of the junction unmatched. The chain's CDR3 is CSGKTTGGTEAFF. Here the CDR3 DNA reads TGCAGCGGTAAAACGACAGGGGGCACTGAAGCTTTCTTT.

This chain uses TRBV10-3 with TRBJ2-7; no clear D. Trimming shortened V by 2 bases and J by 4 bases, and 3 bases separated the two germline ends. The germline gives CDR1 ENHRY, CDR2 SYGVKD. The CDR3 spans 11 residues. CDR3 region: CAISEEYEQYF. CDR3 nucleotide sequence: TGTGCCATCAGTGAGGAATACGAGCAGTACTTC.